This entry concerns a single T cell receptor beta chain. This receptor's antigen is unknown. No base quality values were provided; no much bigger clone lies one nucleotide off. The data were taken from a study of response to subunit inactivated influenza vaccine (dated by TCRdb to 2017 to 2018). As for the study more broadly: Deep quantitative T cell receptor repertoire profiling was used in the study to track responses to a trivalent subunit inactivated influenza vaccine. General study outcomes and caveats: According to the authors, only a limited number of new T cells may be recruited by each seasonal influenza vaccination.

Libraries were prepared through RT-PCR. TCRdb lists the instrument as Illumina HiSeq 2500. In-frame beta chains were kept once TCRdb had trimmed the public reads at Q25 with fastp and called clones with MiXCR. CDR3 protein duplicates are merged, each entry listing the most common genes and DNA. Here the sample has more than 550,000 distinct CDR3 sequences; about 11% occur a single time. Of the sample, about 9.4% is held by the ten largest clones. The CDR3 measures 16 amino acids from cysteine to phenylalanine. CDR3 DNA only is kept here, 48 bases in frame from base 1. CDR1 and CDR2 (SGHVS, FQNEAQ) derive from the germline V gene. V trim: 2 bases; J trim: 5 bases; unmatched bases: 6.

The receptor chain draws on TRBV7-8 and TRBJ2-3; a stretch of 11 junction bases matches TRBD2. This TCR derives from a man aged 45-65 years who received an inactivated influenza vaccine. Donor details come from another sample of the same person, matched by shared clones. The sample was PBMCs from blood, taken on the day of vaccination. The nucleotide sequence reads TGTGCCAGCAGCTTAAATAGCGGGGGGGCCCTAGATACGCAGTATTTT. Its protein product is CASSLNSGGALDTQYF.